The 19 T cell receptor beta chains listed next were all sequenced from one sample in a study of molecular identifiers for immune sequencing clone quantification. MiXCR, applied by TCRdb to the PCR reads, yields one record per CDR3 protein. The sample lists just under 650,000 distinct CDR3 sequences; about 20% were seen once. The sequenced sample was naive CD8+ T cells from blood, with Jurkat cell RNA spiked in. Subset specified: FACS-sorted CD8+CD4-CCR7+CD45RA+ naive T cells. All receptors come from a human donor in good health. Some libraries in this study had Jurkat cell RNA spiked in.

About this clonotype itself: Since a much larger clone is just one base distant, this may be a read error. This chain links TRBV28 with TRBJ2-2, with D tentatively TRBD1 (6 bases). V lost 8 bases and J 6 bases, leaving 16 bases between the germline ends. The CDR3 runs 14 residues. Germline assignment: CDR1 MDHEN and CDR2 SYDVKM. The CDR3 here is CASSVTGTSGELFF. CDR3 coding DNA: TGTGCCAGCTCAGTTACAGGGACCTCCGGGGAGCTGTTTTTT. Using reference TRBV28 and TRBJ2-2 for the parts outside the CDR3, the full variable domain is DVKVTQSSRYLVKRTGEKVFLECVQDMDHENMFWYRQDPGLGLRLIYFSYDVKMKEKGDIPEGYSVSREKKERFSLILESASTNQTSMYLCASSVTGTSGELFFGEGSRLTVL.

This clonotype came up once. A much bigger clone sits one base away, suggesting this may be a read error. This sequence joins TRBV7-2 and TRBJ2-3, with 7 nucleotides matching TRBD2. The CDR3 extends over 17 amino acids. V lost 8 bases to trimming and J lost 5 bases; unmatched junction nucleotides: 19. Germline V gives CDR1 SGHTA, CDR2 FQGNSA. The CDR3 loop is CASGSSPGGSGVDTQYF. CDR3 DNA: TGTGCCAGCGGCTCCAGTCCTGGCGGGAGCGGAGTAGATACGCAGTATTTT.

This clonotype turned up a few times. A read error is possible here, since a much larger clone lies one base away. The chain recombines TRBV2 with TRBJ2-7; 8 bases line up with TRBD1. Looked up from germline, CDR1 is SNHLY and CDR2 is FYNNEI. The CDR3 extends over 12 amino acids. Unmatched junction bases numbered 1, after V lost 4 bases and J lost 5 bases. CDR3: CASSGTGNEQYF. The CDR3 region has the DNA TGTGCCAGCAGTGGGACAGGGAACGAGCAGTACTTC. Filled out from reference TRBV2 and TRBJ2-7, the complete variable domain reads EPEVTQTPSHQVTQMGQEVILRCVPISNHLYFYWYRQILGQKVEFLVSFYNNEISEKSEIFDDQFSVERPDGSNFTLKIRSTKLEDSAMYFCASSGTGNEQYFGPGTRLTVT.

This clonotype was seen ten or more times. The genes are TRBV6-1 and TRBJ1-1, with a possible D match to TRBD1 (5 bases). The germline V gene encodes CDR1 MNHNS and CDR2 SASEGT. The V end was cut by 8 bases, the J end by 1 base, with 17 bases between. The length of the CDR3 is 15 residues. DNA of the CDR3: TGTGCCAGCGGGGCAGGGAAAGGATGGAACACTGAAGCTTTCTTT. It encodes CASGAGKGWNTEAFF.

This chain joins TRBV12-3 or TRBV12-4 and TRBJ1-2, with no clear D. V lost 6 bases and J 6 bases, leaving 20 bases between the germline ends. The CDR3 is 15 amino acids. As DNA, the CDR3 is TGTGCCAGCAGAGACTTGGGCTTGACGTTGGATGGCTACACCTTC. The encoded protein is CASRDLGLTLDGYTF.

This clonotype appeared many times. The V and J genes are TRBV7-9 and TRBJ2-3; D call uncertain. Germline CDR1 is SEHNR and CDR2 is FQNEAQ (reference sequence). The CDR3 is 16 amino acids. V gave up 5 bases and J gave up 1 base, with 16 bases separating them. The CDR3 loop is CASSPRDQVGTDTQYF. CDR3 bases: TGTGCCAGCAGCCCCCGAGATCAGGTCGGCACAGATACGCAGTATTTT.

On this clonotype itself: This may be a read error, as it is one base from a much larger clone. The CDR3 sequence is CATGRVGGLRNTEAFF. The CDR3 nucleotides are TGTGCCACCGGCAGAGTTGGGGGGCTCCGGAACACTGAAGCTTTCTTT. The chain is built from TRBV15 and TRBJ1-1, with D possibly TRBD1 on 6 matching bases. Germline loops: CDR1 LNHNV, CDR2 YYDKDF (reference sequence). This CDR3 contains 16 residues. The full variable domain, its missing parts supplied by reference TRBV15 and TRBJ1-1, is DAMVIQNPRYQVTQFGKPVTLSCSQTLNHNVMYWYQQKSSQAPKLLFHYYDKDFNNEADTPDNFQSRRPNTSFCFLDIRSPGLGDTAMYLCATGRVGGLRNTEAFFGQGTRLTVV.

V and J are TRBV6-5 and TRBJ2-7; TRBD2 matches at 11 bases. V shed 5 bases and J 3 bases; nucleotides not matched to a gene: 12. The CDR3 is 17 amino acids. Germline CDR1 and CDR2: MNHEY and SVGAGI. CDR3 coding DNA: TGTGCCAGCAGTCCTACCCCTAGCGGGGGGATAAACTACGAGCAGTACTTC. Translated: CASSPTPSGGINYEQYF.

For this clonotype: Mismatch with germline at one junction end may stem from a read error. V and J are TRBV20-1 and TRBJ2-2, with TRBD2 matching over 15 bases. Germline loops: CDR1 DFQATT, CDR2 SNEGSKA (reference sequence). The CDR3 length is 18 residues. CDR3 amino acids: CSARDPEGLAGGDGGLFF. The CDR3, as DNA: TGCAGTGCTAGAGATCCCGAGGGACTAGCGGGAGGAGACGGGGGGCTGTTTTTT.

The chain joins TRBV7-9 to TRBJ2-1; unclear D gene. Germline values: CDR1 SEHNR, CDR2 FQNEAQ (reference sequence). This CDR3 contains 13 residues. The germline V and J ends were trimmed by 5 bases and 5 bases, with 10 bases remaining between them. This CDR3 reads CASSIGIDNEQFF. CDR3 bases: TGTGCCAGCAGCATCGGTATAGACAATGAGCAGTTCTTC.

In this sample, this clonotype turned up a few times. Relative to the germline gene, one junction end is altered; a read error may explain this. V is TRBV3-1 and J is TRBJ2-5; D remains ambiguous. CDR3 length: 14 residues. Germline CDR1 reads LGHDT; CDR2 reads YNNKEL (reference sequence). The CDR3 DNA is TGTGTCAGCAGCGAGGCCCTCTTTATCGAGACCCAGTACTTC. Amino acids: CVSSEALFIETQYF.

There are a few counts of this clonotype. The chain's CDR3 is CASSFPGQTYEQYF. The CDR3 nucleotides read TGTGCCAGCAGCTTTCCGGGACAGACCTACGAGCAGTACTTC. V is TRBV7-9 and J is TRBJ2-7, with TRBD1 identical over 7 bases. V was pared by 3 bases and J by 2 bases, with 4 bases of the junction left unmatched. CDR1 SEHNR and CDR2 FQNEAQ come from the germline V gene (reference sequence). CDR3 length equals 14 residues.

At least ten counts were recorded for this clonotype. CDR3: CASSLAVWPGNTIYF. The CDR3 coding sequence is TGTGCCAGCAGTTTAGCGGTTTGGCCCGGAAACACCATATATTTT. V is TRBV12-3 or TRBV12-4 and J is TRBJ1-3; D unclear. This CDR3 contains 15 residues. V was pared by 0 bases and J by 4 bases, with 10 bases between.

This clonotype was seen a handful of times. Here the CDR3 reads CASSEVGGGIETQYF. For the CDR3, the DNA is TGTGCCAGCAGTGAAGTAGGGGGGGGGATAGAGACCCAGTACTTC. The V gene is TRBV2, the J gene TRBJ2-5; possibly TRBD2 for D (7 bases). From germline, CDR1 is SNHLY and CDR2 FYNNEI. There are 15 residues in the CDR3. The V end was cut by 1 base, the J end by 4 bases, with 13 bases between.

In this sample, this clonotype turned up many times. The chain is built from TRBV10-3 and TRBJ2-3; D is uncertain. The CDR3 runs 14 residues. V gave up 2 bases and J gave up 3 bases, with 9 bases separating them. CDR1 and CDR2 from the germline V gene are ENHRY and SYGVKD. Here the CDR3 DNA reads TGTGCCATCAGTGAGATCCGGATGACAGATACGCAGTATTTT. It specifies CAISEIRMTDTQYF.

This clonotype was seen ten or more times. This rearrangement joins TRBV6-2 or TRBV6-3 to TRBJ2-3; D assignment may be TRBD1 or TRBD2 (5 bases each). The CDR3 totals 15 residues. Trimming cost V 0 bases and J 14 bases, with 21 bases left between them. Germline values: CDR1 MNHEY, CDR2 SVGEGT. DNA for the CDR3: TGTGCCAGCAGTTACTCGAATGGCCGACGGGACGCTCCGTATTTT. This sequence encodes CASSYSNGRRDAPYF.

The chain joins TRBV12-3 or TRBV12-4 to TRBJ2-7; 9 bases line up with TRBD1. This CDR3 is built from 14 residues. Germline trimming cut 8 bases from V and 3 bases from J; bases unmatched to any gene: 8. The CDR3 DNA follows: TGTGCCAGCGGGCCCCTGGGACAGGGCTACGAGCAGTACTTC. It specifies CASGPLGQGYEQYF.

The rearrangement links TRBV6-2 or TRBV6-3 to TRBJ1-5, with a weak D call TRBD1 (5 bases). Between the trimmed V and J ends, which lost 0 bases and 0 bases, there was a span of 12 bases. Germline V gene data show CDR1 as MNHEY and CDR2 as SVGEGT. The CDR3 spans 17 residues. CDR3 nucleotides: TGTGCCAGCAGTTACTCTTTTAGGGGATATAGCAATCAGCCCCAGCATTTT. Protein: CASSYSFRGYSNQPQHF.

A remark on this clonotype: A much larger clone differs from this one at a single base, so this may be a read error. The rearrangement links TRBV6-2 or TRBV6-3 to TRBJ1-5, with D unclear. This CDR3 region has 17 residues. Germline CDR1 reads MNHEY; CDR2 reads SVGEGT. Between the trimmed V and J ends, which lost 5 bases and 4 bases, there was a span of 21 bases. For the CDR3, the DNA is TGTGCCAGCAGTCTTCCCCATTTGGGAGTGGGAAATCAGCCCCAGCATTTT. It yields the protein CASSLPHLGVGNQPQHF.